This TCR beta chain derives from a study of cytomegalovirus exposure and HLA in healthy donors (dated 2017 in TCRdb). A note on the overall study: In an earlier analysis of some 550 of the donors, 276 Gb of sequence data and 90 million to 120 million unique TCR beta sequences from about 179 million T cells were reported. In a later genetic analysis, genome-wide SNP genotypes for about three fifths of the roughly 670 donors were used, and that subset was treated as a discovery cohort. HLA typing included class I and class II loci at four-digit resolution. Using immunosequencing, the study profiled T cell repertoires from 666 subjects and related those repertoires to cytomegalovirus serostatus. Alongside the repertoire data, information on donor age, sex, ethnicity and CMV serostatus was compiled. In an earlier analysis of 587 of the donors, high-throughput TCR beta sequencing was used to judge whether each TCR beta V gene segment behaved as functional or pseudogenic. To study patterns of TCR occurrence, a later analysis re-analyzed previously published TCR beta repertoires from 700 or so donors and added high-resolution HLA genotyping. Among some 400 genotyped donors of the cohort, an average of approximately 240,000 unique TCR beta nucleotide sequences were sequenced per donor, roughly a sixth of them non-productive. Of the roughly 390 genotyped donors, more than 75% were placed in the genetic ancestry cluster associated with self-reported Caucasian donors. Typing coverage differed by locus: A, B, C, DRB1 and DQB1 were typed in roughly 620-640 donors, DQA1 in around 500, DPA1 in roughly 590, and DPB1 in 450 to 480. Five DR-DQ haplotypes were handled as single units for association and clustering because linkage in the cohort was strong. Every discovery cohort repertoire had been produced on one sequencing platform. The study aimed to test whether signatures of past pathogen exposure could be identified by cataloging public T cell receptors. To predict cytomegalovirus infection status, the study brought together high-throughput TCR immunosequencing, statistical association of individual TCRs with disease status, and machine learning. An early release covering roughly 600 HLA-typed donors comprised roughly 300 gigabases of sequencing data and roughly 85 million unique TCR sequences. Besides the first cohort of 666 subjects, a separate validation cohort made up of over a hundred different subjects was used. Rather than using new phenotypic data, the later analysis identified candidate immune exposures from TCR beta sequences and from how often those sequences occurred across donors.

Study-level results and caveats: The earlier analysis of 587 of the donors excluded some 15 rarely observed V segments, including chromosome 9 orphons, because counts were too low. Specific HLA alleles were associated with over 15,000 TCR beta sequences at a false discovery rate of 0.05 in a later analysis. V-gene and J-gene trimming of TCR beta chains was associated with a missense DCLRE1C variant in a later genetic analysis, and the association was replicated in an independent cohort. According to a later analysis, TCR association rates differed among HLA loci, with DRB1 alleles showing the most associated TCRs and HLA-C alleles showing the fewest. A few of the identified cytomegalovirus-associated TCR beta chains were confirmed in vitro to be specific for cytomegalovirus antigens. When HLA alleles, especially DR and DQ, strongly co-occurred, attributing TCR associations to individual alleles was difficult. Because HLA typing was unavailable for some donors at each locus, only the typed subset was used in association tests. Cytomegalovirus status was reported to be diagnosed by the classifier with high specificity and sensitivity in both the original and validation cohorts. In this cohort, only TCR beta chains were sequenced, and detectable features were limited by the absence of alpha or paired-chain data. The 87-base-pair reads could not distinguish some IMGT-functional V segments, including TRBV6-2 and TRBV6-3, so those segments were excluded. Across donors, most TCR sequences were observed very rarely, whereas some public TCRs were present in many individuals. According to a later analysis, most CMV-associated TCR beta chains appeared to be HLA-restricted, and the HLA associations seemed to be driven largely by CMV exposure. A later genetic analysis reported fewer N-insertions in productive TCRs among donors in an Asian-associated ancestry cluster than the roughly 650-donor mean. Sequencing depth was assumed to be roughly uniform across donors in the presence/absence analyses, though that assumption may not hold. A total of 164 TCR beta chains were listed by the study as associated with cytomegalovirus. The authors suggested that the approach could potentially be extended to other disease states and immunological phenotypes. A further reported finding was that TCR beta sequences accurately predicted the HLA-A and HLA-B alleles for most subjects in the first cohort. In an earlier analysis of approximately 590 of the donors, most TCR beta V segments were observed in productive rearrangements about 87% or about 30% of the time, broadly matching IMGT annotations. According to a later analysis, parvovirus B19, influenza, CMV and Epstein-Barr virus appeared linked to several top co-occurrence clusters. Immune exposure information for the cohort was limited to CMV serostatus. The sequencing pipeline was judged likely to have produced a cluster of highly shared sequence variants as a technical artifact. Correlated functional status among segregating V segments might reflect linkage disequilibrium, but an unknown experimental factor could not be ruled out. A later analysis found that HLA-associated TCR beta chains were more clonally expanded and had lower generation probabilities than equally common non-associated chains.

Trimming accounts for 0 bases at V and 3 bases at J, while the number of junction bases matched to no gene is 3. The CDR3 numbers 15 residues from cysteine through phenylalanine. Only CDR3 DNA is held: 45 bases, read in frame from base 1. From the germline V gene, CDR1 is SGHDT and CDR2 is YYEEEE. Regarding this clone: The clone's antigen remains unknown. Qualities for individual bases were not recorded, and no much larger clone is one base off.

The library was generated by the immunoSEQ multiplex PCR assay. The multiplex PCR relied on a mix of 60 forward primers for TCR Vbeta segments and 13 reverse primers for TCR Jbeta segments. The CDR3 region of rearranged TCR beta genes was amplified from genomic DNA with a multiplex PCR assay. The amplified TCR beta libraries were sequenced on the Illumina HiSeq System as 87-base-pair reads. The study's own analysis went as follows. In a later analysis, some 80 million unique TCR beta chains were counted across the approximately 620 repertoires, and roughly 11 million of these chains were shared by at least two donors. Raw reads were error-corrected and collapsed into unique sequences by a nearest-neighbor algorithm in which closely related sequences were merged to remove PCR and sequencing errors. Alignment of CDR3 sequences to IMGT reference sequences was used to assign V, D and J gene segments. Each retained sequence needed at least a six-nucleotide match to both a V gene segment and a J gene segment. Rearrangements were called productive when the CDR3 lacked stop codons and stayed in frame with V and J; all others were non-productive. Following IMGT convention, CDR3 was defined as the stretch from the second conserved V-encoded cysteine up to the conserved J-encoded phenylalanine. Sequences without an unambiguous match to a single V gene segment were excluded from the earlier analysis of several hundred of the donors. In an earlier analysis of 587 of the donors, V segments were called functional above 56.7% productive rearrangements and were called segregating when the between-donor standard deviation exceeded 5%. A statistical classification framework was built for diagnosing cytomegalovirus status from the catalog of TCR beta chain sequences. A later analysis assigned V and J genes by comparing TCR nucleotide sequences with IMGT/GENE-DB human TR gene sequences. Using the TCRdist pipeline, a later analysis assigned CDR3 sequences along with most-parsimonious VDJ recombination scenarios. In a later analysis, each TCR beta chain was defined by its CDR3 amino acid sequence together with its V-gene family, and reads without a unique V-gene family were excluded. In a later analysis, fewer than 650 highly shared, low-generation-probability nucleotide sequences were removed to address suspected cross-contamination and a sequencing artifact. In a later analysis, a clonal expansion index for each public chain was calculated from normalized within-repertoire ranks of inferred template counts. Generation probabilities in a later analysis came from a VDJ recombination model fitted to out-of-frame rearrangements, and those results were checked against IGoR. In a later analysis, TCR-TCR, TCR-HLA and TCR-CMV co-occurrence was scored with hypergeometric tests, and a repertoire-size bias correction was applied to TCR pairs. In a later analysis, false discovery rates were estimated by permuting HLA or CMV assignments 20 times. In a later analysis, co-occurring TCRs were grouped using DBSCAN, with TCRdist sequence similarity added in when clustering inside HLA-allele-positive subsets. Repertoires with fewer than 30,000 or more than 120,000 public chains, plus five repertoires with anomalous nucleotide sharing, were excluded from co-occurrence clustering. The source is immuneACCESS, and TCRdb retained only in-frame sequences with V and J called. Part of the clones is not carried over; for the studies checked, unresolved V genes explain less than half of this, and the remainder is unexplained. Clone size and the V and J calls come from that table; the DNA yielded D and trimming. Recorded for this sample are about 170,000 clones; under 90% of them occurred a single time. The top ten constitute 1.5% of the sample.

In total, over 600 healthy bone marrow donors made up the cohort. At the time of sampling, every cohort member was nominally healthy, though immune exposures that went unrecorded were likely present. The donor was CMV seronegative and belonged to the group of 352 seronegative cohort members. Each donor provided a peripheral blood sample, and peripheral blood mononuclear cells were used for TCR beta sequencing. The Qiagen DNeasy Blood Extraction Kit was used to extract genomic DNA from the blood cell samples. Source material: PBMCs. This sequence was found in a male donor in good health and CMV-seronegative. Recombination joined TRBV5-6 with TRBJ2-7; 10 nucleotides in the junction match TRBD1. The CDR3 region: CASSLGGQGGYEQYF. The bases read TGTGCCAGCAGCTTGGGCGGACAGGGGGGCTACGAGCAGTACTTC.